This T cell receptor (beta chain) was obtained from a study of OX40 agonist ivuxolimab in advanced cancers. Study-wide background: Head and neck, renal cell, melanoma or hepatocellular carcinoma were the cancers that dose-escalation patients had. Prior anti-PD-1, anti-PD-L1 or anti-CTLA-4 therapy was allowed; approximately 41% had some.

This CDR3 comprises 15 residues. Between the trimmed V and J ends, which lost 6 bases and 3 bases, there was a span of 15 bases. From germline, CDR1 is MDHEN and CDR2 SYDVKM. Study results and caveats: Clonal expansion in partial responders at 0.1-3.0 mg/kg ranked among the lowest.

Points on this clone: Antigen specificity is unknown.

Sequenced by immunoSEQ multiplex PCR; TCRdb stores in-frame clones only, minus some. The sample lists 74,000 or so clones, more than 80% occurring once. The V gene is TRBV28, the J gene TRBJ1-3, with D possibly TRBD1 on 5 matching bases. The receptor comes from an adult with an advanced solid tumor such as melanoma, head and neck, liver or kidney cancer. Sequenced material: CD4+ or CD8+ T cells sorted from blood, taken in a trial of the OX40 agonist ivuxolimab. The DNA for the CDR3 is TGTGCCAGCAGCCCCGGGACGCCGGGTGGAAACACCATATATTTT. This codes for CASSPGTPGGNTIYF.